What follows are 8 T cell receptor gamma chains derived from one specimen sequenced in a study of gamma delta lymphoproliferative disorders and STAT genes. TCRdb re-called clones from the multiplex PCR reads via CATT. The repertoire holds thousands of gamma-chain clones, with approximately 10% as singletons. Sequencing used genomic DNA taken from PBMCs of patients and controls. The sample comprised blood. These receptors originate from a human donor with gamma-delta T-cell large granular lymphocyte leukemia.

By share of the sample, this clone is medium-sized. Additional DNA sequences in this sample encode the identical CDR3. This chain links TRGV10 with TRGJ1 or TRGJ2. Since TCRdb gives no J gene, matching the DNA to germline was used here to assign it. TRGV10 is reported as an ORF; its role is uncertain. Unmatched junction bases numbered 6, after V lost 8 bases and J lost 4 bases. This CDR3 spans 12 amino acids. The CDR3 loop is CAAWDSYYKKLF. The CDR3 DNA reads TGTGCTGCGTGGGACTCCTATTATAAGAAACTCTTT.

This clone is medium-sized (0.01 to 0.1%) within its sample. The V call is TRGV2, the J call TRGJP2. TCRdb leaves out the J gene; it was filled in here by matching the DNA to germline. This CDR3 is 16 amino acids long. V gave up 0 bases and J gave up 5 bases; unmatched junction bases: 9. Germline CDR1 EGSNGY, CDR2 YDSYNSKV. In DNA, the CDR3 is TGTGCCACCTGGGACGGGCCGCGGGAGAGTGATTGGATCAAGACGTTT. The encoded protein is CATWDGPRESDWIKTF.

This chain links TRGV10 with TRGJ1 or TRGJ2. TCRdb supplies no J gene; here it was assigned by aligning the nucleotide sequence to germline. TRGV10 is designated an ORF whose function remains uncertain. CDR3 length equals 14 residues. The V and J ends lost 8 bases and 3 bases, in that order; junction bases with no gene match: 11. This chain's CDR3 is CAAWDGRIYYKKLF. The DNA of the CDR3 is TGTGCTGCGTGGGACGGGAGGATTTATTATAAGAAACTCTTT.

J is TRGJ1 or TRGJ2 and V is TRGV10. TCRdb does not report a J gene; here it was assigned by matching the DNA to germline references. TRGV10 is an ORF for which the function is uncertain. The CDR3 extends over 10 amino acids. Trimming cost V 8 bases and J 12 bases; bases outside gene matches: 8. Here the CDR3 DNA reads TGTGCTGCGTGGGATTCGCTGAAACTCTTT. Residues: CAAWDSLKLF.

Relative to its sample, this clone is medium-sized. Other DNA sequences in the same sample also yield this CDR3. The rearrangement links TRGV2 to TRGJP2. TCRdb carries no J gene annotation; the J gene was assigned here by matching the DNA with germline. Per the germline V gene, CDR1 is EGSNGY and CDR2 is YDSYNSKV. Trimming at V came to 0 bases and at J to 3 bases, leaving 4 bases not matched to a gene. The CDR3 sequence is 15 residues long. This chain's CDR3 is CATWDGLGSDWIKTF. In DNA, the CDR3 is TGTGCCACCTGGGACGGGCTGGGTAGTGATTGGATCAAGACGTTT.

This clone showed up just a few times. Translating the DNA gives a protein that differs from the TCRdb entry at residue 7; the protein shown here is that DNA translation. This rearrangement joins TRGV4 to TRGJ1 or TRGJ2. TCRdb does not report a J gene; here it was assigned by matching the DNA to germline references. This CDR3 is built from 12 residues. Germline V gene sequence: CDR1 EGSTGY, CDR2 YDSYTSSV. The junction had 7 bases not matched to a gene; V was cut back by 0 bases and J by 11 bases. The CDR3 here is CATWDGQLEKLF. In nucleotides, the CDR3 is TGTGCCACCTGGGATGGGCAGTTGGAGAAACTCTTT.

By sample share, this clone is medium-sized. The rearrangement joins TRGV2 to TRGJP2. No J gene was available from TCRdb, and it was assigned here by a germline match of the DNA. V shed 6 bases, J shed 9 bases, and the junction held 7 bases outside the gene matches. Germline assignment: CDR1 EGSNGY and CDR2 YDSYNSKV. The CDR3 totals 12 residues. This chain's CDR3 is CATWKFYWIKTF. The CDR3 DNA follows: TGTGCCACCTGGAAGTTTTATTGGATCAAGACGTTT.

This clone was found a few times. No V gene was called, though TRGJ1 or TRGJ2 was called as the J gene. This CDR3 spans 9 amino acids. CDR3 sequence: CATFPKKLF. DNA of the CDR3: TGTGCCACCTTCCCTAAGAAACTCTTT.